This T cell receptor beta chain was identified during a study of regulatory T cells in long-lasting Graves disease (dated by TCRdb to about 2021). Background for the entire study: Newly diagnosed Graves' disease patients had taken antithyroid drugs for less than 3 months. Persistent Graves' disease patients were compared with newly diagnosed Graves' disease patients by peripheral blood TCR sequencing and RNA sequencing. The study took place in China and was registered as a clinical trial. A total of approximately 35 samples underwent TCR sequencing: around 13 from persistent and about 20 from newly diagnosed Graves' disease patients.

The sample holds a few counts of this clonotype. There is no known antigen for this receptor. The input lacks base qualities; no much larger clone sits a single base away. Library preparation used multiplex PCR. Sequencing relied on an Illumina HiSeq 4000. TCR beta libraries were built with iRepertoire HTBI primers and Arm-PCR amplification of CDR3 regions. Before sequencing, the PCR products went through gel purification. The original pipeline was this. Across samples, 60 to 75 TRBV and 12 to 15 TRBJ segments were identified and used for gene usage analysis of CDR3 amino acid clonotypes. COPE and FqMerger were used to merge the filtered high-quality paired reads into contigs. BLAST was used to align contigs to IMGT TRBV, TRBD and TRBJ reference genes, with CDR3 defined following IMGT. Clonotypes above 0.1% frequency were classified as highly expanded clones. Repertoire diversity was measured by Shannon entropy, and V-J evenness by the Gini coefficient. Clonotypes shared by more than one individual were considered public. In-frame beta chains were kept once TCRdb had trimmed the public reads at Q25 with fastp and called clones with MiXCR. Duplicate CDR3 protein sequences are folded into a single record with the most common DNA and genes. Clone size and V and J calls follow TCRdb, not the original study. Within this sample are about 560,000 distinct CDR3 sequences, with roughly 16% of them counted one time only. The ten largest account for 12% of the sample.

CDR1 and CDR2, per the germline V gene, are SGHTA and FQGNSA. From the cysteine through the phenylalanine, the CDR3 covers 17 amino acids. The entry retains the CDR3 DNA only, 51 bases that are in frame from base 1. From V the trimming removes 3 bases and from J it removes 3 bases, while the gene matches leave 10 bases of the junction unaccounted for. This specimen's time point label, per the study, means: newly diagnosed GD, antithyroid drugs for less than 3 months. RNA was extracted from PBMCs in TRIzol for both TCR sequencing and RNA sequencing. The diagnosis of Graves' disease was made according to American Thyroid Association guidelines. Patients were recruited from an endocrinology department in Xi'an, China. From each patient, 7.5 to 9.5 milliliters of peripheral blood was collected into an EDTA anticoagulant tube. Ficoll Paque Plus density gradient separation was used to isolate PBMCs, and no additional T cell sorting was done. An Agilent 2100 Bioanalyzer and agarose gel were used to check RNA quality, while a NanoDrop 2000 measured RNA concentration.

What the work shows at the level of the full study, not this receptor alone: The authors acknowledged the small sample size as a limitation that may reduce accuracy. Only the TCR beta chain was sequenced and analyzed. Compared with newly diagnosed patients, persistent Graves' disease patients had lower TCR Shannon entropy and fewer highly expanded clones, which suggests clonal expansion. More public clonotypes were shared among persistent patients (roughly 3,000) than among newly diagnosed patients (roughly 1,000). Only peripheral blood was studied, because thyroid tissue, the primary lesion, was inaccessible. Persistent disease showed preferential use of TRBV28, TRBJ1-2 and TRBJ2-5, whereas newly diagnosed disease favored TRBV20-1 and TRBJ2-1.

This sample was also put to use in a study of T cells in Graves' hyperthyroidism and ophthalmopathy. According to the second study: Stable Graves' hyperthyroidism was defined as the absence of progression to ophthalmopathy over 18 months of follow-up. Hyperthyroidism patients were aged 18 to 65 years and newly diagnosed, with disease duration of less than 2 months. Patients with uncontrolled infections, other autoimmune diseases, pregnancy or lactation were excluded. Clinical symptoms, serum thyroxine and TRAb, thyroid ultrasound, and orbital computed tomography formed the basis for the diagnoses. The first round of RT-PCR for the TCR CDR3 was performed with the HTBI primer set and the Qiagen OneStep RT-PCR kit. Most expanded thyroid clonotypes (frequency above 0.001) were also detected in blood, suggesting blood repertoires may reflect thyroid immune responses. Ophthalmopathy was separated from stable hyperthyroidism by a 13 V-J signature model, with 87.88% sensitivity and about 84% specificity obtained in cross-validation and 80%/75% obtained in testing. In validation, the model predicted progression to ophthalmopathy with 65% to 71% sensitivity and over 72% specificity, a median of about 6.7 months before onset. To identify distinguishing TCR V-J signatures, a discovery cohort of 90 to 100 patients was used, comprising 43 with Graves' ophthalmopathy and about 59 with stable Graves' hyperthyroidism. Prospective prediction of ophthalmopathy was tested in an independent validation cohort consisting of 18 hyperthyroidism patients and more than 15 patients who later progressed to ophthalmopathy. For training and testing, the 100 or so patients in the discovery cohort were randomly divided in a 7:3 ratio. In addition, the study compared T-cell repertoires in thyroid tissue and in blood from about 6 Graves' hyperthyroidism patients. After blood sampling, hyperthyroidism patients were treated with methimazole at a starting dose of 30 mg daily, and ophthalmopathy patients were treated with high-dose intravenous methylprednisolone. Libraries were constructed in a second round of multiplex PCR, after which size selection and purification were carried out. Paired-end sequencing of the libraries was performed with 100 bp reads on an Illumina HiSeq2000. SOAPnuke was used to process the raw data, removing reads that contained adapters or uncalled bases, had a mean Phred below 15, or lacked an exact match to the constant primer or identifier. High-quality paired reads were merged with COPE v1.2.5, and unique nucleotide sequences were defined as clonotypes. Clonotypes were aligned to IMGT TRBV, TRBD and TRBJ reference segments using MiTCR v1.1. The analysis included only V-J combinations with a frequency above 0.0001, which together covered approximately 99% of the repertoires. A TCS score was defined as the ratio between F50 (clonal expansion) and ExV (chaos), using BLOSUM62-based TCRdist between CDR3 peptides within each V-J. Welch's t-statistics and random forest reduced several hundred V-J features to 13, which were used in a naive Bayes classifier (R e1071). No statistical method was used to set the sample size in advance, and investigators knew the group allocation. The paper reports TCR Vbeta CDR3 sequencing of roughly 140 peripheral blood samples: 43 ophthalmopathy, fewer than 80 hyperthyroidism and approximately 17 progressor patients.

This material consisted of peripheral blood mononuclear cells (PBMCs), taken at new diagnosis, from a patient treated with antithyroid drugs. The receptor was isolated from a man between 18 and 29 years old with Graves disease. Donor details come from another sample of the same person, matched by shared clones. Recombination connected TRBV7-2 to TRBJ2-5; 10 central bases correspond to TRBD2. This receptor carries the CDR3 CASSFPGLANFEETQYF. The DNA sequence is given as TGTGCCAGCAGCTTTCCGGGACTAGCGAATTTTGAAGAGACCCAGTACTTC.